This TCR beta chain was recorded in a study of shared clonotypes between healthy human individuals. Trimming cost V 2 bases and J 5 bases, with 13 bases left between them. CDR3 length: 14 residues. Germline V lookup: CDR1 KGHSH, CDR2 LQKENI. Sequenced by immunoSEQ multiplex PCR; TCRdb stores in-frame clones only, minus some. The top ten clones hold about 0.34% of a sample with over a million clones, approximately 98.5% of them seen once. Sequenced sample: naive CD4+ T cells sorted from blood. Subset noted: CD45RA+ positively selected. This sequence was found in a young man in good health. This sequence joins TRBV18 and TRBJ2-7; no clear D gene. CDR3 protein: CASSPIAASDEQYF. CDR3 bases: TGTGCCAGCTCACCAATTGCCGCTTCTGACGAGCAGTACTTC.